The clone carrying this TCR beta chain showed up many times. The antigen is undetermined. The source of the sample is a study of T cells in Graves' hyperthyroidism and ophthalmopathy. General study findings and limits: Most thyroid clonotypes expanded above 0.001 appeared in blood too.

RNA transcripts provided the source from which TCR beta CDR3 regions were amplified. The TCR CDR3 first-round RT-PCR relied on the HTBI primer set. TCRdb passed the multiplex PCR reads through MiXCR, listing each CDR3 protein once. The sample has roughly 100,000 distinct CDR3 sequences, under 65% seen once. Germline lookup yields CDR1 SGHTA and CDR2 FQGNSA. The CDR3 has 15 residues. The junction had 6 bases not matched to a gene; V was cut back by 5 bases and J by 6 bases. This rearrangement joins TRBV7-2 to TRBJ1-4; 10 bases fit TRBD1. Sequenced sample: blood. This TCR was recovered from a woman aged 40 to 50 with Graves' hyperthyroidism. The CDR3 sequence: CASSDQGQGYEKLFF. CDR3 sequence (DNA): TGTGCCAGCAGCGATCAGGGACAGGGGTATGAAAAACTGTTTTTT.